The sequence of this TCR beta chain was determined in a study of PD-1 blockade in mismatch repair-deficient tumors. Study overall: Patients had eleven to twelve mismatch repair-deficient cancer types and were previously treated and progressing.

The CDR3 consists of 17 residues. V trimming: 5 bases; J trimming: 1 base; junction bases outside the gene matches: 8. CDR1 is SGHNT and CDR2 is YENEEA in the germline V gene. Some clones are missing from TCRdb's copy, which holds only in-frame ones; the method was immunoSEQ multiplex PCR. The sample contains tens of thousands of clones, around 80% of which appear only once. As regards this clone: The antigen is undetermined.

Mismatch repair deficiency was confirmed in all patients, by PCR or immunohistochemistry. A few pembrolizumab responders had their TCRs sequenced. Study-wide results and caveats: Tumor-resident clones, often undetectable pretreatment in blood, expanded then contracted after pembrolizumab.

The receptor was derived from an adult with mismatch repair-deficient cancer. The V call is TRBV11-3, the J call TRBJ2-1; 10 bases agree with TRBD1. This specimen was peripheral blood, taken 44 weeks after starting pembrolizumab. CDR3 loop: CASSPRSGQGSYNEQFF. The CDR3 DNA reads TGTGCCAGCAGCCCCCGGTCGGGACAGGGGTCCTACAATGAGCAGTTCTTC.